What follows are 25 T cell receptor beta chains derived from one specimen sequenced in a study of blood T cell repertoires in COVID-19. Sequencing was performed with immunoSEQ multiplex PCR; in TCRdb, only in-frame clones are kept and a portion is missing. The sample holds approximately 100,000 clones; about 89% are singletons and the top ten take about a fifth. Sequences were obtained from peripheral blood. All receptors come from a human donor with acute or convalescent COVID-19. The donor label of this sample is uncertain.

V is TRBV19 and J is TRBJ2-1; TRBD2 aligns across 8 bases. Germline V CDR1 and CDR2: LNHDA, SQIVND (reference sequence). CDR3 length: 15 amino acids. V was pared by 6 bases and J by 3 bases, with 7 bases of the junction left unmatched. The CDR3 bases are TGTGCCAGTAGCTTCCCGGGACTAGTCTACAATGAGCAGTTCTTC. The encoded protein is CASSFPGLVYNEQFF.

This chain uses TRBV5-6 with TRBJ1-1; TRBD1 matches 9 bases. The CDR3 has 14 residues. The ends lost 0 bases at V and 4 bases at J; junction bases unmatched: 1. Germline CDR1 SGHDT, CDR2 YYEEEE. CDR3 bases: TGTGCCAGCAGCTTGGGGGGACAGGGCACTGAAGCTTTCTTT. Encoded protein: CASSLGGQGTEAFF.

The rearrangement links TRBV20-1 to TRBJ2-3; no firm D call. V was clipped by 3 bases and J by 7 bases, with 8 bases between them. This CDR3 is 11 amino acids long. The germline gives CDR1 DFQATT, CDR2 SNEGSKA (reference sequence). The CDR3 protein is CSASLLHTQYF. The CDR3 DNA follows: TGCAGTGCTAGTCTCCTCCATACGCAGTATTTT.

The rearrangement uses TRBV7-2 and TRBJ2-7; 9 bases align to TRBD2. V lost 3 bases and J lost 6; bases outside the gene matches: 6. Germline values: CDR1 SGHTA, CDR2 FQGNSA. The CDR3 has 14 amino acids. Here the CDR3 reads CASSFSGGPLEQYF. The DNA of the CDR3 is TGTGCCAGCAGCTTCAGCGGGGGGCCCCTCGAGCAGTACTTC. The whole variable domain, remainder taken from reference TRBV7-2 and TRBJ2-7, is GAGVSQSPSNKVTEKGKDVELRCDPISGHTALYWYRQSLGQGLEFLIYFQGNSAPDKSGLPSDRFSAERTGGSVSTLTIQRTQQEDSAVYLCASSFSGGPLEQYFGPGTRLTVT.

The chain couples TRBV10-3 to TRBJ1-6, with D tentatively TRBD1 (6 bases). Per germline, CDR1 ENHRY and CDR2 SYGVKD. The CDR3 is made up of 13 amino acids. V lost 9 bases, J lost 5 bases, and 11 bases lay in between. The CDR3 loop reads CAIRTDDNSPLHF. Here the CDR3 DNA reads TGTGCCATTAGGACAGATGATAATTCACCCCTCCACTTT.

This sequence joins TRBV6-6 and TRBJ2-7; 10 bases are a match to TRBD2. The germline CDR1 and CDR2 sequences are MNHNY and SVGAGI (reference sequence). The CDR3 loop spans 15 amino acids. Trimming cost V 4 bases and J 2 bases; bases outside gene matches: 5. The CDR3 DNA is TGTGCCAGCAGTTGGGTAGCGGGAGGAGCCTACGAGCAGTACTTC. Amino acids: CASSWVAGGAYEQYF.

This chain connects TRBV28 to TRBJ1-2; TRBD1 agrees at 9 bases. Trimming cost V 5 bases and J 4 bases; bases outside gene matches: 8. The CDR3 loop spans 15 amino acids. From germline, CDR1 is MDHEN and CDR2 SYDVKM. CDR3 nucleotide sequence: TGTGCCAGCAGTCCTGGACAGGGGTCAGCCTATGGCTACACCTTC. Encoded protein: CASSPGQGSAYGYTF.

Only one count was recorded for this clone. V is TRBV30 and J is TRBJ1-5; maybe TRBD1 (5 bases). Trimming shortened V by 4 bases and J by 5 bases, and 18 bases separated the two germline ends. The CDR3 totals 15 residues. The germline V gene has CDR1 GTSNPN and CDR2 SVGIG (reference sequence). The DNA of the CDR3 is TGTGCCTGGAATTTCCCGGGGGGGTACGATCAGCCCCAGCATTTT. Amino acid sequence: CAWNFPGGYDQPQHF. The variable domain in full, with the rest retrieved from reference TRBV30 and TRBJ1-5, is SQTIHQWPATLVQPVGSPLSLECTVEGTSNPNLYWYRQAAGRGLQLLFYSVGIGQISSEVPQNLSASRPQDRQFILSSKKLLLSDSGFYLCAWNFPGGYDQPQHFGDGTRLSIL.

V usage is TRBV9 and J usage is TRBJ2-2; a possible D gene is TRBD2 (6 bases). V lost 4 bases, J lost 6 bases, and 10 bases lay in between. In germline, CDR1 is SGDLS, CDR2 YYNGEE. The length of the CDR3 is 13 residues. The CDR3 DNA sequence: TGTGCCAGCAGCCCGGGACTCCCCGGGGAGCTGTTTTTT. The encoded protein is CASSPGLPGELFF.

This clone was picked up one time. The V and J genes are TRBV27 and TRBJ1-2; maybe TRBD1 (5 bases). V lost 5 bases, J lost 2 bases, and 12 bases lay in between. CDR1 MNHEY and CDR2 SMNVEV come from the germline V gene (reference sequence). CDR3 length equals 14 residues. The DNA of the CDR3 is TGTGCCAGCAGTCCCGACCGACAGAACTATGGCTACACCTTC. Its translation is CASSPDRQNYGYTF.

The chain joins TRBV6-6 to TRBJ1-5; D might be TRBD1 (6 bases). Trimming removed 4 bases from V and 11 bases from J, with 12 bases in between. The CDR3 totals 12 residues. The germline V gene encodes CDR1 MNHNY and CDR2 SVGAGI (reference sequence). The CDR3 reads CASSSNRVTQHF. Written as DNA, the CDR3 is TGTGCCAGCAGTTCAAACAGGGTCACCCAGCATTTT.

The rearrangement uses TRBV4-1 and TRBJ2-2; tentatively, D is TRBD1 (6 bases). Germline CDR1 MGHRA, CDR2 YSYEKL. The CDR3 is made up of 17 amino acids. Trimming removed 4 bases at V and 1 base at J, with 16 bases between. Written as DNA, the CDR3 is TGCGCCAGCAGCCGAGTCGGTGTAGGGGGGAACACCGGGGAGCTGTTTTTT. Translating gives CASSRVGVGGNTGELFF.

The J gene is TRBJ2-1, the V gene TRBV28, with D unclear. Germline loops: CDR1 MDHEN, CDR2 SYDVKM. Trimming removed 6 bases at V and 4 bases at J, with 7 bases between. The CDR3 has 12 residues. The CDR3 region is CASSTLYNEQFF. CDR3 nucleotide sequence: TGTGCCAGCAGCACTCTGTACAATGAGCAGTTCTTC.

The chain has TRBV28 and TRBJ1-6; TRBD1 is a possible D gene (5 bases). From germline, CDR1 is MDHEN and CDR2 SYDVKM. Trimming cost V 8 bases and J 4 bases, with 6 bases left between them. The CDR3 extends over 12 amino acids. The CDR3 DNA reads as TGTGCCAGCCGGGGGTATAATTCACCCCTCCACTTT. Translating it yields CASRGYNSPLHF.

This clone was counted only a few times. Written as DNA, the CDR3 is TGCGCCAGCACTACAGGGAATAATTCACCCCTCCACTTT. Amino acid sequence: CASTTGNNSPLHF. The chain carries TRBV5-1 and TRBJ1-6, with a weak D call TRBD1 (6 bases). V was trimmed by 6 bases and J by 5 bases, leaving 9 bases between them. There are 13 residues in the CDR3. CDR1 and CDR2 from the germline V gene are SGHRS and YFSETQ.

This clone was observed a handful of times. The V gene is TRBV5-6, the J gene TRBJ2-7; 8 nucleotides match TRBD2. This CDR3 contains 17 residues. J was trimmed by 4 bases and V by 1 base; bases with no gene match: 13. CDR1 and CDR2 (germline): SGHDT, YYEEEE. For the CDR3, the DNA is TGTGCCAGCAGCTTGTATGGAGGAAGGACTAGCCTTTACGAGCAGTACTTC. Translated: CASSLYGGRTSLYEQYF.

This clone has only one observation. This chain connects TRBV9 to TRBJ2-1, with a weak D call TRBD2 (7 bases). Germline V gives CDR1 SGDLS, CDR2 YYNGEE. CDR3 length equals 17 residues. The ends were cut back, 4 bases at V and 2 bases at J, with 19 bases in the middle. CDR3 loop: CASSPRRGANPYNEQFF. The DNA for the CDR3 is TGTGCCAGCAGCCCCCGCCGGGGGGCGAATCCCTACAATGAGCAGTTCTTC.

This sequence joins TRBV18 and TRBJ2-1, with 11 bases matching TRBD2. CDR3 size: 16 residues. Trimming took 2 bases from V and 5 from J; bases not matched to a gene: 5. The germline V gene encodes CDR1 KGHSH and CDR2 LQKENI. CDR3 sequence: CASSPSGTSGNNEQFF. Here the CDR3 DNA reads TGTGCCAGCTCACCATCAGGGACTAGCGGAAACAATGAGCAGTTCTTC. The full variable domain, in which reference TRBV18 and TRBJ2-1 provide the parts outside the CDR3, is NAGVMQNPRHLVRRRGQEARLRCSPMKGHSHVYWYRQLPEEGLKFMVYLQKENIIDESGMPKERFSAEFPKEGPSILRIQQVVRGDSAAYFCASSPSGTSGNNEQFFGPGTRLTVL.

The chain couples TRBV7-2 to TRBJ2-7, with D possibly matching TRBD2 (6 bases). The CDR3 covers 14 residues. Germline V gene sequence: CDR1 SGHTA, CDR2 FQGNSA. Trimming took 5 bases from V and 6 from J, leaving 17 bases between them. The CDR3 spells CASSAHSSAPEQYF. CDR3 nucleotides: TGTGCCAGCAGCGCACATTCTAGCGCCCCCGAGCAGTACTTC.

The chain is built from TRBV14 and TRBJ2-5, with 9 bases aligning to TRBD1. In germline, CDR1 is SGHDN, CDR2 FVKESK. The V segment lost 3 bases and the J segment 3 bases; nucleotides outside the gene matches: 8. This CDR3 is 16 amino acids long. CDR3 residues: CASSHTTGTGKETQYF. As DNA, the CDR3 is TGTGCCAGCAGCCACACTACCGGGACAGGGAAAGAGACCCAGTACTTC.

This CDR3 is CASSFDWSTDTQYF. CDR3 nucleotides: TGTGCCAGCAGCTTTGACTGGAGCACAGATACGCAGTATTTT. The V gene is TRBV5-5, the J gene TRBJ2-3, with unresolved D. The V gene's germline CDR1 is SGHKS and CDR2 YYEKEE (reference sequence). The CDR3 is 14 amino acids. V lost 2 bases to trimming and J lost 0 bases, with 7 bases between them. Full variable domain (outside the CDR3, taken from reference TRBV5-5 and TRBJ2-3): DAGVTQSPTHLIKTRGQQVTLRCSPISGHKSVSWYQQVLGQGPQFIFQYYEKEERGRGNFPDRFSARQFPNYSSELNVNALLLGDSALYLCASSFDWSTDTQYFGPGTRLTVL.

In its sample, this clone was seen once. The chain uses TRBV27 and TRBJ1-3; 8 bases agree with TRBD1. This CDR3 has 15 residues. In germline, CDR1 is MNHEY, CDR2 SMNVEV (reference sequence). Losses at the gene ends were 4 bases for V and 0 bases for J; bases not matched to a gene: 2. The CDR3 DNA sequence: TGTGCCAGCAGTTCTACAGGGGGCTCTGGAAACACCATATATTTT. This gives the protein CASSSTGGSGNTIYF.

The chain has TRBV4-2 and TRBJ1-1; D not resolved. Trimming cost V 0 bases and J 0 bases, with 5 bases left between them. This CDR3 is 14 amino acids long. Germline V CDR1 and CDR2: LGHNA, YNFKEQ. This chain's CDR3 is CASSQERVNTEAFF. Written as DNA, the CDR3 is TGTGCCAGCAGCCAAGAGCGAGTGAACACTGAAGCTTTCTTT.

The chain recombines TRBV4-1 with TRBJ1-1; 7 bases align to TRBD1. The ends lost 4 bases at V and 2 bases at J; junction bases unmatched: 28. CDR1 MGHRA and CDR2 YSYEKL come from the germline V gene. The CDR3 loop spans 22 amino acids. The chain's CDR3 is CASSPPSAGGSSGYATNTEAFF. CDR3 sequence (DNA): TGCGCCAGCAGCCCCCCCAGTGCAGGGGGGTCCTCGGGATACGCAACAAACACTGAAGCTTTCTTT.

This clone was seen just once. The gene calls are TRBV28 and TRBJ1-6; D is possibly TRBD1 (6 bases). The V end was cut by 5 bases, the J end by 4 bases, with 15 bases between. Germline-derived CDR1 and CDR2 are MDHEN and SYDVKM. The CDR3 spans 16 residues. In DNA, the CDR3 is TGTGCCAGCAGTCAGACAGGATTGGGGTATAATTCACCCCTCCACTTT. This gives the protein CASSQTGLGYNSPLHF.